The next 25 T cell receptor beta chains were all read from a single sample in a study of cytomegalovirus exposure and HLA in healthy donors. Vbeta (60) and Jbeta (13) primers were used in the PCR. The protocol was immunoSEQ multiplex PCR, while the TCRdb copy is restricted to in-frame clones and leaves out a portion. Of approximately 150,000 clones listed, about 88% are singletons. What was sequenced was PBMCs. The receptors originated from a man aged 30-40 years in good health and CMV-seropositive.

The rearrangement joins TRBV7-3 to TRBJ1-1; the D gene is possibly TRBD1 (5 bases). Germline V gene data show CDR1 as SGHTA and CDR2 as FQGTGA. The length of the CDR3 is 16 residues. V lost 4 bases and J 4 bases, leaving 19 bases between the germline ends. The CDR3 loop is CASSSSRLTESTEAFF. CDR3 bases: TGTGCCAGCAGCTCGTCTCGCCTGACAGAGTCCACTGAAGCTTTCTTT.

The V and J genes are TRBV7-2 and TRBJ2-1, with D tentatively TRBD2 (6 bases). Germline-derived CDR1 and CDR2 are SGHTA and FQGNSA. The CDR3 runs to 15 residues. With 0 bases removed from V and 4 bases from J, the gap between germline ends came to 10 bases. The CDR3 sequence: CASSLAGGTYNEQFF. The CDR3 DNA is TGTGCCAGCAGCTTAGCGGGAGGAACTTACAATGAGCAGTTCTTC.

J is TRBJ2-1 and V is TRBV5-6; 8 positions match TRBD2. This CDR3 region has 15 residues. Germline V gene lookup returns CDR1 SGHDT and CDR2 YYEEEE. With 2 bases clipped from V and 5 bases from J, the junction kept 6 bases outside the gene matches. The DNA of the CDR3 is TGTGCCAGCAGCTTAGCGGGAGTGGTCAACAATGAGCAGTTCTTC. Protein product: CASSLAGVVNNEQFF.

V and J are TRBV19 and TRBJ2-2; D uncertain. Per the germline V gene, CDR1 is LNHDA and CDR2 is SQIVND (reference sequence). Trimming pared 0 bases from V and 4 bases from J, leaving 12 bases between. The CDR3 contains 16 residues. The CDR3: CASSIDPRISTGELFF. CDR3 bases: TGTGCCAGTAGTATAGATCCCCGCATTAGCACCGGGGAGCTGTTTTTT.

This clone was detected only a few times. CDR3 DNA: TGTGCCAGCAGCTTACCTCACACTGAAGCTTTCTTT. It codes for CASSLPHTEAFF. The chain links TRBV7-9 to TRBJ1-1; D remains ambiguous. Trimming stripped 2 bases from V and 3 bases from J, with 4 bases between. The CDR3 extends over 12 amino acids. CDR1 SEHNR and CDR2 FQNEAQ come from the germline V gene (reference sequence).

The V and J genes are TRBV25-1 and TRBJ2-7, with 10 nucleotides matching TRBD1. From germline, CDR1 is MGHDK and CDR2 SYGVNS. V trimming: 2 bases; J trimming: 5 bases; junction bases outside the gene matches: 6. This CDR3 has 15 amino acids. CDR3 nucleotide sequence: TGTGCCAGCAGTGAAGCCGGGACAGGGGTCCACGAGCAGTACTTC. Residues: CASSEAGTGVHEQYF.

This sequence joins TRBV5-4 and TRBJ2-5, with D possibly matching TRBD2 (6 bases). CDR1 is SGHNT and CDR2 is YYREEE in the germline V gene (reference sequence). V shed 1 base and J shed 5 bases, with 12 bases lying between them. The length of the CDR3 is 14 residues. Here the CDR3 DNA reads TGTGCCAGCAGCTTGTGGACGGGGAGGGAGACCCAGTACTTC. Translation gives CASSLWTGRETQYF.

The chain links TRBV2 to TRBJ1-5, with TRBD1 matching over 7 bases. After removal of 6 bases from V and 5 bases from J, the junction contained 13 bases not matched to a gene. The germline CDR1 and CDR2 sequences are SNHLY and FYNNEI. CDR3 length: 16 amino acids. The CDR3, as DNA: TGTGCCAGCAGGGATCCGGGACAGCCAACCGATCAGCCCCAGCATTTT. Its translation: CASRDPGQPTDQPQHF.

The CDR3 reads CASSIVGGRVGQETQYF. The CDR3, as DNA: TGTGCCAGTAGTATAGTTGGCGGCAGGGTGGGACAAGAGACCCAGTACTTC. V gene TRBV19 combines with J gene TRBJ2-5, with D possibly being TRBD1 (5 bases). This CDR3 is 17 amino acids long. V shed 1 base and J shed 2 bases, with 17 bases lying between them. Germline V lookup: CDR1 LNHDA, CDR2 SQIVND (reference sequence).

The V and J genes are TRBV6-6 and TRBJ1-2, with D maybe TRBD1 (5 bases). The ends were cut back, 5 bases at V and 11 bases at J, with 21 bases in the middle. The germline V gene encodes CDR1 MNHNY and CDR2 SVGAGI (reference sequence). This CDR3 comprises 14 residues. CDR3 sequence: CASSLSEEDKAYTF. DNA of the CDR3: TGTGCCAGCAGTCTCTCTGAAGAGGACAAGGCTTACACCTTC.

Only a few counts were recorded for this clone. V gene TRBV27 combines with J gene TRBJ2-7; 8 bases line up with TRBD1. CDR3 length: 14 amino acids. Germline values: CDR1 MNHEY, CDR2 SMNVEV (reference sequence). V lost 7 bases to trimming and J lost 2 bases; unmatched junction nucleotides: 7. The CDR3 nucleotides read TGTGCCAGCAAGTCTCCGGGACAGGCCTACGAGCAGTACTTC. Protein sequence: CASKSPGQAYEQYF.

J is TRBJ2-5 and V is TRBV27; TRBD1 is a possible D gene (6 bases). The length of the CDR3 is 21 residues. The germline V gene has CDR1 MNHEY and CDR2 SMNVEV (reference sequence). Trimming removed 0 bases at V and 2 bases at J, with 28 bases between. CDR3 in DNA: TGTGCCAGCAGTTTATCCGGGGCCTATTGGATTACAGGGACCTTACAAGAGACCCAGTACTTC. Translation: CASSLSGAYWITGTLQETQYF.

The chain links TRBV9 to TRBJ1-3; tentatively, D is TRBD1 (6 bases). The CDR3 runs 17 residues. CDR1 is SGDLS and CDR2 is YYNGEE in the germline V gene. V lost 3 bases and J lost 2, with 18 bases in between. The CDR3 coding sequence is TGTGCCAGCAGCGAAACGCACAGGGTACTCACTGGAAACACCATATATTTT. It encodes CASSETHRVLTGNTIYF.

The V gene is TRBV27, the J gene TRBJ2-3; 10 bases agree with TRBD2. Looked up from germline, CDR1 is MNHEY and CDR2 is SMNVEV (reference sequence). The CDR3 runs to 15 residues. The ends lost 4 bases at V and 3 bases at J; junction bases unmatched: 4. The CDR3: CASSYQAGGTDTQYF. In DNA, the CDR3 is TGTGCCAGCAGTTACCAAGCGGGAGGGACAGATACGCAGTATTTT.

The chain employs TRBV29-1 and TRBJ1-1, with TRBD1 identical over 7 bases. Trimming at V came to 8 bases and at J to 0 bases, leaving 9 bases not matched to a gene. This CDR3 comprises 14 residues. CDR1 is SQVTM and CDR2 is ANQGSEA in the germline V gene. This chain's CDR3 is CSLRRDSVNTEAFF. CDR3 nucleotide sequence: TGCAGCCTCCGTCGGGACAGTGTGAACACTGAAGCTTTCTTT. Using reference TRBV29-1 and TRBJ1-1 for the parts outside the CDR3, the full variable domain is SAVISQKPSRDICQRGTSLTIQCQVDSQVTMMFWYRQQPGQSLTLIATANQGSEATYESGFVIDKFPISRPNLTFSTLTVSNMSPEDSSIYLCSLRRDSVNTEAFFGQGTRLTVV.

The rearrangement uses TRBV28 and TRBJ1-4; D remains unclear. V lost 5 bases and J lost 7, with 14 bases in between. In germline, CDR1 is MDHEN, CDR2 SYDVKM. The CDR3 length is 14 residues. The CDR3 bases are TGTGCCAGCAGTACCCCAAACCGAGGTGAAAAACTGTTTTTT. It yields the protein CASSTPNRGEKLFF.

The V and J genes are TRBV7-8 and TRBJ2-3; D gene unclear. The CDR3 is 13 amino acids. The V end lost 10 bases, the J end lost 0 bases, and 11 bases lay between the germline ends. The germline V gene has CDR1 SGHVS and CDR2 FQNEAQ. The CDR3 region has the DNA TGTGCCACCGTTACTACTAGCACAGATACGCAGTATTTT. Translating gives CATVTTSTDTQYF.

This clone was picked up one time. V is TRBV7-2 and J is TRBJ2-3; D unresolved. V was trimmed by 5 bases and J by 0 bases, leaving 9 bases between them. The CDR3 totals 14 residues. Germline loops: CDR1 SGHTA, CDR2 FQGNSA. In nucleotides, the CDR3 is TGTGCCAGCAGCACACGTGCTAGCACAGATACGCAGTATTTT. It encodes CASSTRASTDTQYF.

About this clone itself: Mismatch with germline at one junction end may stem from a read error. The CDR3 loop is CASSLGVNQETQYF. CDR3 nucleotides: TGTGCTAGCAGCTTAGGAGTAAACCAAGAGACCCAGTACTTC. The chain carries TRBV7-7 and TRBJ2-5; D remains ambiguous. The CDR3 sequence is 14 residues long. The germline gives CDR1 SSHAT, CDR2 FNYEAQ (reference sequence). Full variable domain (rest looked up from reference TRBV7-7 and TRBJ2-5): GAGVSQSPRYKVTKRGQDVTLRCDPISSHATLYWYQQALGQGPEFLTYFNYEAQPDKSGLPSDRFSAERPEGSISTLTIQRTEQRDSAMYRCASSLGVNQETQYFGPGTRLLVL.

The rearrangement joins TRBV5-1 to TRBJ2-5; perhaps TRBD1 as D (6 bases). Germline-derived CDR1 and CDR2 are SGHRS and YFSETQ. V gave up 2 bases and J gave up 1 base, with 6 bases separating them. The CDR3 has 13 residues. In DNA, the CDR3 is TGCGCCAGCAGCTTAGGGGGCCAAGAGACCCAGTACTTC. Translating gives CASSLGGQETQYF. Using reference TRBV5-1 and TRBJ2-5 for the parts outside the CDR3, the full variable domain is KAGVTQTPRYLIKTRGQQVTLSCSPISGHRSVSWYQQTPGQGLQFLFEYFSETQRNKGNFPGRFSGRQFSNSRSEMNVSTLELGDSALYLCASSLGGQETQYFGPGTRLLVL.

The V gene is TRBV6-5, the J gene TRBJ2-3; weak D call: TRBD1 (5 bases). The germline V gene encodes CDR1 MNHEY and CDR2 SVGAGI. V lost 6 bases and J 4 bases, leaving 17 bases between the germline ends. The length of the CDR3 is 15 residues. The CDR3 here is CASSPSPLRADTQYF. The CDR3 DNA reads TGTGCCAGCAGCCCCAGCCCCCTCAGGGCAGATACGCAGTATTTT.

The DNA of the CDR3 is TGTGCCAGCAGCCCCGACTGGACAGCCCATCAGCCCCAGCATTTT. It codes for CASSPDWTAHQPQHF. V is TRBV7-2 and J is TRBJ1-5; a possible D gene is TRBD1 (6 bases). V lost 5 bases, J lost 5 bases, and 16 bases lay in between. From germline, CDR1 is SGHTA and CDR2 FQGNSA. This CDR3 has 15 residues.

The chain uses TRBV5-1 and TRBJ1-2; D not resolved. The CDR3 extends over 15 amino acids. Trimming stripped 0 bases from V and 3 bases from J, with 12 bases between. Germline CDR1 is SGHRS and CDR2 is YFSETQ. The CDR3 sequence: CASSLGRAEDYGYTF. The CDR3, as DNA: TGCGCCAGCAGCTTGGGGAGGGCAGAAGACTATGGCTACACCTTC.

The rearrangement joins TRBV11-3 to TRBJ2-1, with 7 bases that match TRBD2. The trim removed 3 bases at V and 10 bases at J, leaving 3 bases unmatched. CDR3 length: 12 residues. From germline, CDR1 is SGHNT and CDR2 YENEEA. CDR3 loop: CASSFQAGEQFF. The CDR3 nucleotides are TGTGCCAGCAGCTTTCAAGCGGGAGAGCAGTTCTTC.

The chain employs TRBV5-5 and TRBJ2-7; TRBD2 matches at 10 bases. The CDR3 has 15 amino acids. In germline, CDR1 is SGHKS, CDR2 YYEKEE (reference sequence). The V segment lost 4 bases and the J segment 1 base; nucleotides outside the gene matches: 5. The CDR3 DNA sequence: TGTGCCAGCAGCATCGGACTAGCGGCTTCCTACGAGCAGTACGTC. It translates to CASSIGLAASYEQYV.